Listed below are T cell receptor beta chains from one sample, sequenced in a study of blood T cell repertoires in COVID-19. Method: immunoSEQ multiplex PCR; TCRdb's copy keeps in-frame clones and lacks some. Here the sample spans over 600,000 clones, more than 80% being singletons. Material for sequencing was peripheral blood. The receptors here all came from a woman between 18 and 29 years old with acute or convalescent COVID-19. Both conserved end residues are part of each CDR3. Each record gives: D gene, clone size, V gene, J gene, CDR3 protein, CDR3 DNA. The D gene is left open where the match is weak. Not all rows give a size; the values are once, few, many and, for expanded clones, a class.

>-|-|TRBV5-1|TRBJ2-7
CASRATSYEQYF
TGCGCCAGCCGCGCTACCTCCTACGAGCAGTACTTC
>TRBD1|-|TRBV7-9|TRBJ1-3
CASSSQGAGGNTIYF
TGTGCCAGCAGTTCACAGGGGGCTGGTGGAAACACCATATATTTT
>-|-|TRBV28|TRBJ1-4
CASRPGGLTNEKLFF
TGTGCCAGCAGACCCGGAGGCCTAACTAATGAAAAACTGTTTTTT
>TRBD1|-|TRBV7-9|TRBJ1-2
CASSLIRQGNYGYTF
TGTGCCAGCAGCCTTATAAGACAGGGGAACTATGGCTACACCTTC
>TRBD1|-|TRBV5-1|TRBJ1-1
CASSYGDRVTEAFF
TGCGCCAGCAGCTACGGGGACAGGGTTACTGAAGCTTTCTTT
>TRBD1|-|TRBV24-1|TRBJ1-1
CATSDGGLQGVNTEAFF
TGTGCCACCAGTGATGGGGGTCTGCAGGGGGTGAACACTGAAGCTTTCTTT
>-|-|TRBV12-5|TRBJ1-2
CASDGRANYGYTF
TGTGCTAGTGACGGGAGGGCTAACTATGGCTACACCTTC
>TRBD1|few|TRBV11-3|TRBJ1-1
CASSFNRGTEAFF
TGTGCCAGCAGTTTCAACAGGGGAACTGAAGCTTTCTTT
>-|once|TRBV14|TRBJ1-2
CASSQGTSFYGYTF
TGTGCCAGCAGCCAAGGGACATCTTTCTATGGCTACACCTTC
>-|-|TRBV4-2|TRBJ2-7
CASSQGLSNLGNYEQYF
TGTGCCAGCAGCCAAGGGCTGTCGAACCTAGGCAACTACGAGCAGTACTTC
>-|once|TRBV3-1/TRBV3-2|TRBJ1-1
CASSQEANTEAFF
TGTGCCAGCAGCCAAGAGGCTAACACTGAAGCTTTCTTT
>TRBD1|-|TRBV29-1|TRBJ1-2
CSVVGTLTGNYGYTF
TGCAGCGTTGTGGGGACTCTGACAGGGAACTATGGCTACACCTTC
>TRBD1|-|TRBV5-4|TRBJ1-2
CASSQGQGEVNGYTF
TGTGCCAGCAGCCAAGGACAGGGGGAGGTAAATGGCTACACCTTC
>TRBD2|-|TRBV7-2|TRBJ2-5
CASSSSGGPQETQYF
TGTGCCAGCAGCTCTAGCGGGGGGCCGCAAGAGACCCAGTACTTC
>TRBD2|-|TRBV10-2|TRBJ2-7
CASHSGGPHTFPYEQYF
TGCGCCAGCCATAGCGGGGGGCCTCACACATTCCCCTACGAGCAGTACTTC
>TRBD1|-|TRBV4-1|TRBJ2-1
CASSQGQGNEQFF
TGCGCCAGCAGCCAAGGACAGGGAAATGAGCAGTTCTTC
>-|-|TRBV19|TRBJ1-2
CASNERQIGGYTF
TGTGCCAGTAACGAGAGACAGATCGGAGGCTACACCTTC
>TRBD1|-|TRBV29-1|TRBJ1-2
CSVLGGQYGYTF
TGCAGCGTTCTTGGGGGACAGTATGGCTACACCTTC
>TRBD2|-|TRBV4-2|TRBJ2-2
CASSQVGLATGELFF
TGTGCCAGCAGCCAAGTCGGACTAGCAACCGGGGAGCTGTTTTTT
>-|-|TRBV5-1|TRBJ2-2
CASSSSGGYTGELFF
TGCGCCAGCAGCTCCTCGGGGGGCTACACCGGGGAGCTGTTTTTT
>-|-|TRBV9|TRBJ2-6
CASSGNKGTGSGANVLTF
TGTGCCAGCAGCGGAAATAAGGGGACTGGCTCTGGGGCCAACGTCCTGACTTTC
>-|-|TRBV11-3|TRBJ2-2
CASSLVRTGELFF
TGTGCCAGCAGCTTAGTGCGGACCGGGGAGCTGTTTTTT
>TRBD2|-|TRBV6-1|TRBJ2-1
CASSEGTSGYNEQFF
TGTGCCAGCAGTGAAGGGACTAGCGGGTACAATGAGCAGTTCTTC
>-|-|TRBV7-2|TRBJ2-1
CASSLAGARVVEQFF
TGTGCCAGCAGCTTAGCAGGGGCTCGGGTCGTGGAGCAGTTCTTC
>TRBD1|-|TRBV30|TRBJ1-5
CAWSDRTGFGQPQHF
TGTGCCTGGAGTGACCGGACAGGGTTCGGTCAGCCCCAGCATTTT
>TRBD1|-|TRBV29-1|TRBJ1-2
CSEWTGDPRVGYTF
TGCAGCGAGTGGACAGGGGACCCAAGGGTAGGCTACACCTTC
>-|-|TRBV10-2|TRBJ1-2
CASSEIIETDVYGYTF
TGCGCCAGCAGTGAGATCATTGAGACAGATGTTTATGGCTACACCTTC
>TRBD1|-|TRBV29-1|TRBJ1-2
CSVGGQGKGFYGYTF
TGCAGCGTTGGGGGACAGGGCAAGGGGTTCTATGGCTACACCTTC
>-|-|TRBV11-1|TRBJ1-1
CASSLVQGSILSEAFF
TGTGCCAGCAGCTTAGTCCAGGGGTCCATATTAAGTGAAGCTTTCTTT
>TRBD2|-|TRBV3-1/TRBV3-2|TRBJ2-3
CASSQRRRTSAYTQYF
TGTGCCAGCAGCCAACGAAGGCGGACTAGCGCATATACGCAGTATTTT
>TRBD1|-|TRBV30|TRBJ1-4
CAWSPRPGTGRTNEKLFF
TGTGCCTGGAGTCCACGTCCCGGGACAGGAAGAACTAATGAAAAACTGTTTTTT
>-|-|TRBV14|TRBJ2-7
CASSQGRRSYEQYF
TGTGCCAGCAGCCAGGGGCGCAGATCCTACGAGCAGTACTTC
>-|-|TRBV5-1|TRBJ2-2
CASSLARMNTGELFF
TGCGCCAGCAGCTTGGCCAGAATGAACACCGGGGAGCTGTTTTTT
>TRBD1|once|TRBV24-1|TRBJ1-2
CATSDSRDSPGYTF
TGTGCCACCAGTGATTCTAGGGACAGCCCCGGCTACACCTTC
>TRBD1|-|TRBV2|TRBJ1-3
CASSAVRGQGNTIYF
TGTGCCAGCAGTGCGGTCAGGGGGCAAGGAAACACCATATATTTT
>-|-|TRBV4-2|TRBJ2-7
CASSQGLEGVSEQYF
TGTGCCAGCAGCCAGGGTCTCGAGGGGGTGAGCGAGCAGTACTTC
>TRBD1|-|TRBV11-2|TRBJ2-3
CASSLRDRGGTDTQYF
TGTGCCAGCAGCTTAAGGGACAGGGGAGGGACAGATACGCAGTATTTT
>-|-|TRBV14|TRBJ1-1
CASSQSWGSRNTEAFF
TGTGCCAGCAGCCAATCCTGGGGCAGTCGAAACACTGAAGCTTTCTTT
>-|-|TRBV29-1|TRBJ1-1
CSVEGTNTEAFF
TGCAGCGTTGAGGGGACAAACACTGAAGCTTTCTTT
>-|-|TRBV5-4|TRBJ2-5
CASSFGVERTNETQYF
TGTGCCAGCAGCTTTGGAGTTGAGCGAACAAACGAGACCCAGTACTTC
>TRBD2|-|TRBV10-2|TRBJ2-3
CASSDTSGGDTQYF
TGCGCCAGCAGTGATACTAGCGGGGGGGATACGCAGTATTTT
>TRBD1|once|TRBV27|TRBJ2-1
CASSLIGTGHNEQFF
TGTGCCAGCAGTTTAATTGGGACAGGACACAATGAGCAGTTCTTC
>-|-|TRBV30|TRBJ1-2
CAWNRQANYGYTF
TGTGCCTGGAACAGACAGGCCAACTATGGCTACACCTTC
>TRBD1|-|TRBV6-5|TRBJ2-3
CASSYSGTVNTDTQYF
TGTGCCAGCAGTTACTCCGGGACAGTAAACACAGATACGCAGTATTTT
>-|-|TRBV7-9|TRBJ1-5
CASSPPNQPQHF
TGTGCCAGCAGCCCTCCGAATCAGCCCCAGCATTTT
>-|-|TRBV5-1|TRBJ1-1
CASSLAEGVYNPEAFF
TGCGCCAGCAGCTTGGCTGAGGGGGTTTATAACCCTGAAGCTTTCTTT
>TRBD2|-|TRBV3-1/TRBV3-2|TRBJ2-3
CASSHLTSGGPTDTQYF
TGTGCCAGCAGCCACCTCACTAGCGGGGGGCCCACAGATACGCAGTATTTT
>-|once|TRBV3-1/TRBV3-2|TRBJ1-2
CASSQGSGWDYGYTF
TGTGCCAGCAGCCAAGGGAGCGGGTGGGACTATGGCTACACCTTC
>TRBD1|-|TRBV9|TRBJ1-1
CASSAEDRARGNTEAFF
TGTGCCAGCAGCGCAGAAGACAGGGCTCGGGGGAACACTGAAGCTTTCTTT
>-|-|TRBV11-2|TRBJ1-3
CASSGRTVRVAGNTIYF
TGTGCCAGCAGCGGGCGGACAGTCCGGGTGGCGGGAAACACCATATATTTT
>TRBD1|-|TRBV24-1|TRBJ1-2
CATSDRRGLGGYTF
TGTGCCACCAGTGACCGCAGGGGGCTGGGTGGCTACACCTTC